This TCR beta chain was captured by sequencing in a study of blood T cell repertoires in COVID-19. The wider study: The study drew acute and convalescent COVID-19 samples from the United States, Italy and Spain.

Original data processing: By means of reference gene primer amplification, nucleated cell counts were estimated. Data came from immunoSEQ multiplex PCR; TCRdb stores just in-frame clones and leaves some out. The V and J calls and clone size come from that table; D and trimming were worked out from the DNA. This sample has some 170,000 clones; approximately 90% occur once, and the top ten carry roughly 1.5%. The CDR3 extends over 15 amino acids. V dropped 2 bases and J dropped 3; count of bases not matched to a gene: 5. CDR1 is SGHNT, CDR2 YYREEE, per germline (reference sequence). The clonotype comes from a woman aged 45-59 years with acute or convalescent COVID-19. The rearrangement joins TRBV5-4 to TRBJ2-1; 7 bases line up with TRBD1. Sequencing was carried out using peripheral blood. The CDR3 loop reads CASSFGQADYNEQFF. The DNA of the CDR3 is TGTGCCAGCAGCTTTGGACAGGCCGACTACAATGAGCAGTTCTTC.